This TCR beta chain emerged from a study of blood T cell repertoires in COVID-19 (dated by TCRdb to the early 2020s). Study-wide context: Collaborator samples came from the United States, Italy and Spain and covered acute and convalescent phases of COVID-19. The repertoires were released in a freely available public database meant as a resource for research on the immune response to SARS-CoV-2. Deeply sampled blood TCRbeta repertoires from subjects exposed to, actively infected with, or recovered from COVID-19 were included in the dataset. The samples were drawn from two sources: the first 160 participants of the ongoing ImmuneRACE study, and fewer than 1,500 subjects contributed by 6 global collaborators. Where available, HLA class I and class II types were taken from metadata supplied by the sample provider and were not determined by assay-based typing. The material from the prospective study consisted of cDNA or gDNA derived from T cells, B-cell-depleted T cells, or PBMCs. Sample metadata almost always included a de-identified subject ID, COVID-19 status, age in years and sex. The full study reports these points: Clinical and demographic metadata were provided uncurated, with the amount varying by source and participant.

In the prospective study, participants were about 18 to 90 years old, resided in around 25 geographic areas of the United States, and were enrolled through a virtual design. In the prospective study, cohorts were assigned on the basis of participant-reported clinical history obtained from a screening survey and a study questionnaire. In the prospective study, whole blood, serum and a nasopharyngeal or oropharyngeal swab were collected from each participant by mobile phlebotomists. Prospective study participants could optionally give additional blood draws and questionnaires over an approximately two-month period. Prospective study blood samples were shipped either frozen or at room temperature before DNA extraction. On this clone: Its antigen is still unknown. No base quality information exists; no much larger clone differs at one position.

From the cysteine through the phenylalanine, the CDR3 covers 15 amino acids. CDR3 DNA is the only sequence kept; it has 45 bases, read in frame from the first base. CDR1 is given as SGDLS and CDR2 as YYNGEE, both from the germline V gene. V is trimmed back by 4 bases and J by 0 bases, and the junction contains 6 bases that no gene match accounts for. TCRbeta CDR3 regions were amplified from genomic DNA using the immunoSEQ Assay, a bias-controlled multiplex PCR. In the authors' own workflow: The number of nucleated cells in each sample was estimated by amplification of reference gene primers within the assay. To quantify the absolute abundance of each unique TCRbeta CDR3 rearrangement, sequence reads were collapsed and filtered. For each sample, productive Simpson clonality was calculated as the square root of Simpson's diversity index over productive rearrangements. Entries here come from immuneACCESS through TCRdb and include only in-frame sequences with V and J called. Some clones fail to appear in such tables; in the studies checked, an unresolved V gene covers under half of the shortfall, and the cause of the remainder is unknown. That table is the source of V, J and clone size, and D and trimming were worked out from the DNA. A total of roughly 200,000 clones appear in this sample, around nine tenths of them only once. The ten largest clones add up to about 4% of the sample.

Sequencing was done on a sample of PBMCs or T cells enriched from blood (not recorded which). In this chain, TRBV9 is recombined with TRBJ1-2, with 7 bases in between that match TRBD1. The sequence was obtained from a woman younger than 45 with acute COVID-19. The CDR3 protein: CASSPGQISNYGYTF. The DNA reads TGTGCCAGCAGCCCGGGACAGATCTCTAACTATGGCTACACCTTC.